This record concerns one T cell receptor (beta chain) sequence. Amplified regions were TCR beta CDR3 sequences from RNA transcripts. The HTBI primer set drove a first-round RT-PCR of the TCR CDR3. TCRdb reprocessed the multiplex PCR reads with MiXCR, giving one entry per CDR3 protein. The sample consists of about 400,000 distinct CDR3 sequences, less than 20% of them appearing once. The data belong to a study of T cells in Graves' hyperthyroidism and ophthalmopathy. Trimming cost V 5 bases and J 1 base, with 14 bases left between them. This CDR3 is built from 16 residues. Any symptoms of ophthalmopathy came after the first hyperthyroidism diagnosis, from which the blood sample dates. It was roughly 10 ml of fresh peripheral blood that supplied the PBMCs.

Sequencing used blood. The chain combines TRBV12-3 or TRBV12-4 with TRBJ1-4; D is ambiguous. The clonotype originates from a woman younger than 35 with Graves' hyperthyroidism that later progressed to Graves' ophthalmopathy. CDR3 coding DNA: TGTGCCAGCAGTCTTATCCCAGGTCAAACTAATGAAAAACTGTTTTTT. Translated: CASSLIPGQTNEKLFF.